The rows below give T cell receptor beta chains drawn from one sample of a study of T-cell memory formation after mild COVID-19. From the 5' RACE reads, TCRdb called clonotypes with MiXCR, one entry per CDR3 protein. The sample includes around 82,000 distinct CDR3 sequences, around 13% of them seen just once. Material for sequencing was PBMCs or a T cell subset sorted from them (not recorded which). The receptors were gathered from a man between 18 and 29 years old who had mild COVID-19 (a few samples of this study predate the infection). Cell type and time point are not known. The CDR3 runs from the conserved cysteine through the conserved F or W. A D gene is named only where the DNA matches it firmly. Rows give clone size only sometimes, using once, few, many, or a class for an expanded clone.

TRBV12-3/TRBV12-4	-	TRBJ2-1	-	CASSLAVEQFF	TGTGCCAGCAGCCTCGCGGTTGAGCAGTTCTTC
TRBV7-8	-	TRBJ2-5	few	CASSDLEETQYF	TGTGCCAGCAGCGATTTGGAGGAGACCCAGTACTTC
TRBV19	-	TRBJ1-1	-	CASNPQGAEAFF	TGTGCCAGTAATCCCCAGGGCGCTGAAGCTTTCTTT
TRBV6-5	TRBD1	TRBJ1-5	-	CASRSGTGKYSNQPQHF	TGTGCCAGCAGATCGGGGACAGGGAAATATAGCAATCAGCCCCAGCATTTT
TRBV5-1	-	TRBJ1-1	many	CASSYRSDEAFF	TGCGCCAGCAGCTACAGGTCGGATGAAGCTTTCTTT
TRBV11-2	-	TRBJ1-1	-	CASSLEQMNTEAFF	TGTGCCAGCAGCTTAGAACAGATGAACACTGAAGCTTTCTTT
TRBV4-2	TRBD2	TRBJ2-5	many	CASSQDSGGAETQYF	TGTGCCAGCAGCCAAGATAGCGGGGGGGCCGAGACCCAGTACTTC
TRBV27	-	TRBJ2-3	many	CASSLSASTDTQYF	TGTGCCAGCAGTTTATCAGCTAGCACAGATACGCAGTATTTT
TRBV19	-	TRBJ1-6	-	CASSRTPNSPLHF	TGTGCCAGTAGTCGCACGCCGAATTCACCCCTCCACTTT
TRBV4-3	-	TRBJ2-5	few	CASSQDSGAETQYF	TGCGCCAGCAGCCAAGATTCAGGTGCGGAGACCCAGTACTTC
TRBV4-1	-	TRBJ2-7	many	CASSPYRENEQYF	TGCGCCAGCAGCCCGTACAGGGAGAACGAGCAGTACTTC
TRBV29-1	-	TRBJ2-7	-	CSVEDLNRGGAGEQYF	TGCAGCGTTGAAGACTTAAACCGTGGGGGGGCTGGCGAGCAGTACTTC
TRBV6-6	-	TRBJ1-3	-	CASSYSKGNTIYF	TGTGCCAGCAGTTACTCGAAAGGAAACACCATATATTTT
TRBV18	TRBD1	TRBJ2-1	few	CASSPKAGTGTLEQFF	TGTGCCAGCTCGCCTAAGGCCGGGACAGGAACCCTTGAGCAGTTCTTC
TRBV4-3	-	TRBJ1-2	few	CASSQAPGGSIYGYTF	TGCGCCAGCAGCCAAGCCCCTGGCGGCAGTATCTATGGCTACACCTTC
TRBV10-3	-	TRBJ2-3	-	CAIRANGRTDTQYF	TGTGCCATCAGAGCTAACGGTCGCACAGATACGCAGTATTTT
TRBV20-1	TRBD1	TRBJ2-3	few	CRATGGSTDTQYF	TGCAGGGCTACAGGGGGAAGCACAGATACGCAGTATTTT
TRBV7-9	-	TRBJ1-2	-	CASQPIVTGSIAGYTF	TGTGCCAGCCAGCCTATTGTCACAGGCTCTATTGCTGGCTACACCTTC
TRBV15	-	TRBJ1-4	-	CATSGEATNEKLFF	TGTGCCACCTCCGGCGAAGCAACTAATGAAAAACTGTTTTTT